One sample yielded the 3 T cell receptor beta chains listed below, sequenced in a study of sequential checkpoint blockade in melanoma. The treatment here: randomized to nivolumab then ipilimumab (arm A) or the reverse (arm B). Using immunoSEQ multiplex PCR, the repertoire was profiled, and TCRdb retains in-frame clones only, with some absent. In the table there are around 34,000 clones, approximately 82% of which are singletons. This sample comprised CD8+ T cells sorted from blood (inferred from file names), obtained from a patient given nivolumab and ipilimumab in sequence. The receptor set was obtained from a human donor with melanoma.

This clone has a handful of counts. The chain links TRBV6-6 to TRBJ1-6, with D unresolved. With 8 bases removed from V and 10 bases from J, the gap between germline ends came to 15 bases. Germline V gives CDR1 MNHNY, CDR2 SVGAGI (reference sequence). The CDR3 is 13 residues long. CDR3 region: CASGATEASPLHF. In DNA, the CDR3 is TGTGCCAGCGGCGCCACGGAGGCCTCACCCCTCCACTTT.

The V call is TRBV7-8, the J call TRBJ1-5, with D hard to call. Between the trimmed V and J ends, which lost 4 bases and 1 base, there was a span of 11 bases. The CDR3 contains 15 residues. Germline CDR1 is SGHVS and CDR2 is FQNEAQ. CDR3 loop: CASSSFEGSNQPQHF. CDR3 nucleotide sequence: TGTGCCAGCAGCTCTTTTGAGGGAAGCAATCAGCCCCAGCATTTT. Combining the CDR3 with reference TRBV7-8 and TRBJ1-5 gives the whole variable domain GAGVSQSPRYKVAKRGQDVALRCDPISGHVSLFWYQQALGQGPEFLTYFQNEAQLDKSGLPSDRFFAERPEGSVSTLKIQRTQQEDSAVYLCASSSFEGSNQPQHFGDGTRLSIL.

The rearrangement links TRBV13 to TRBJ2-7, with TRBD2 matching over 7 bases. The CDR3 totals 13 residues. CDR1 is PRHDT and CDR2 is FYEKMQ in the germline V gene (reference sequence). J gave up 7 bases and V 10 bases, and 13 bases lay outside the gene matches. The CDR3 loop is CAMNPRGVEEQYF. The CDR3 bases are TGTGCCATGAATCCACGGGGGGTGGAAGAGCAGTACTTC.